This TCR beta chain was obtained from a study of blood T cell repertoires in COVID-19. Study-wide background: Material from acute and convalescent COVID-19 was sourced from the United States, Italy and Spain. Sources were T cells, B-cell-depleted T cells, or PBMCs; the material itself was cDNA or gDNA.

Germline trimming cut 7 bases from V and 2 bases from J; bases unmatched to any gene: 19. CDR1 and CDR2 (germline): MDHEN, SYDVKM. The CDR3 extends over 20 amino acids. In the authors' workflow: For nucleated cells, counts were estimated from reference gene primer amplification. Measured with immunoSEQ multiplex PCR; TCRdb has only the in-frame clones, and not every one. V and J calls plus clone size are reproduced from that table; the DNA served to infer D and trimming. The sample lists roughly 320,000 clones; around 90% were seen once. This clonotype originated in a man between 65 and 80 years old with acute or convalescent COVID-19. Sequencing was performed on peripheral blood. V usage is TRBV28 and J usage is TRBJ2-3; 12 nucleotides match TRBD2. The CDR3 sequence: CASNTLGLAGGPPLTDTQYF. DNA for the CDR3: TGTGCCAGCAACACCCTCGGGCTAGCGGGGGGGCCGCCCCTCACAGATACGCAGTATTTT.